The rows below give T cell receptor beta chains drawn from one sample of a study of blood T cells in healthy people across ages. One entry per CDR3 protein, called by TCRdb with MiXCR from the 5' RACE reads. The sample has over 1.5 million distinct CDR3 sequences; roughly 50% are singletons. The sample consisted of blood. These receptors all stem from a woman aged 40 to 50 in good health. CDR3s include the opening cysteine and the closing phenylalanine or tryptophan. The order of the fields is J gene, V gene, clone size, D gene, CDR3 DNA, CDR3 protein. The D gene is left open where the match is weak. Rows give clone size only sometimes, using once, few, many, or a class for an expanded clone.

>TRBJ2-2|TRBV6-6|.|TRBD1
TGTGCCAGCAGACCTGGGGGACAGGGGGCGCCCGGGGAGCTGTTTTTT
CASRPGGQGAPGELFF
>TRBJ2-1|TRBV6-4|.|.
TGTGCCAGCAGTACGGAGGGGGCTCTCAACAATGAGCAGTTCTTC
CASSTEGALNNEQFF
>TRBJ2-1|TRBV2|.|TRBD2
TGTGCCAGTCAACTAGCGGGGGAAGACAATGAGCAGTTCTTC
CASQLAGEDNEQFF
>TRBJ1-2|TRBV6-5|.|.
TGTGCCAGCGTCCTAGCTAACTATGGCTACACCTTC
CASVLANYGYTF
>TRBJ1-1|TRBV3-1|.|TRBD1
TGTGCCAGCAGCCAAGTTGGGACAGGCAACACTGAAGCTTTCTTT
CASSQVGTGNTEAFF
>TRBJ1-2|TRBV7-9|.|.
TGTGCCAGCAGCTTAGGGAGAGTCAGGGAAAACGACTATGGCTACACCTTC
CASSLGRVRENDYGYTF
>TRBJ2-3|TRBV29-1|few|TRBD2
TGCAGCGTTGCTCAAGCGGGGAGGCCGAAGACAGATACGCAGTATTTT
CSVAQAGRPKTDTQYF
>TRBJ1-2|TRBV7-9|.|TRBD1
TGTGCCAGCAGCCGGACAGGGGAAGGCTACACCTTC
CASSRTGEGYTF
>TRBJ2-3|TRBV5-1|.|TRBD2
TGCGCCAGCAGCCCGAGACTAGCGGTCACAGATACGCAGTATTTT
CASSPRLAVTDTQYF
>TRBJ2-5|TRBV29-1|.|TRBD1
TGCAGCGTTGTAGTGGGACAGGGGGTAGAGACCCAGTACTTC
CSVVVGQGVETQYF
>TRBJ1-1|TRBV7-9|.|.
TGTGCCAGCAGCTTCGCAGGGATAAAGAACACTGAAGCTTTCTTT
CASSFAGIKNTEAFF
>TRBJ2-5|TRBV29-1|.|.
TGCAGCGTTGGCGGGCCGACGGGGCAGTGGGAGACCCAGTACTTC
CSVGGPTGQWETQYF
>TRBJ2-7|TRBV4-3|few|.
TGCGCCAGCAGCCAAGAAGCAGACGGGATACAGTACTTC
CASSQEADGIQYF
>TRBJ2-7|TRBV20-1|few|TRBD1
TGCAGTATCCGGGACAGCCGATTTTACGAGCAGTACTTC
CSIRDSRFYEQYF
>TRBJ2-1|TRBV4-2|few|TRBD2
TGTGCCAGCAGCCCTTCTGTAGCGGGGAGACGCTACAATGAGCAGTTCTTC
CASSPSVAGRRYNEQFF
>TRBJ2-5|TRBV7-7|few|.
TGTGCTAGCAGCTCCCGGCCAAGGGAGACCCAGTACTTC
CASSSRPRETQYF
>TRBJ2-1|TRBV6-2/TRBV6-3|.|TRBD2
TGTGTCAGCAGCAGACTAGCGGGGGGCCCACGGGAGCAGTTCTTC
CVSSRLAGGPREQFF
>TRBJ1-1|TRBV12-3/TRBV12-4|.|.
TGTGCCAGCGGTACGAACACTGAAGCTTTCTTT
CASGTNTEAFF
>TRBJ2-5|TRBV7-2|many|TRBD2
TGTGCCAGCAGCGGACTAGCGGGAGAGACCCAGTACTTC
CASSGLAGETQYF
>TRBJ2-4|TRBV20-1|many|.
TGCAGTGCCTCAACCTCCCTCGCCAAAAACATTCAGTACTTC
CSASTSLAKNIQYF
>TRBJ2-7|TRBV18|.|TRBD1
TGTGCCAGCTCACCAACGGACAGGTCCTATAATGAGCAGTACTTC
CASSPTDRSYNEQYF
>TRBJ2-5|TRBV4-1|.|.
TGCGCCAGCAGCCAACCGACTAGAAAAGAGACCCAGTACTTC
CASSQPTRKETQYF
>TRBJ2-3|TRBV20-1|.|TRBD1
TGCAGTGCTCAGAAGACAGGGGGTGACACAGATACGCAGTATTTT
CSAQKTGGDTDTQYF
>TRBJ2-1|TRBV20-1|.|TRBD2
TGCAGTGCTAGCGGGTTAGCGGGCCTAAGGTCCTACAATGAGCAGTTCTTC
CSASGLAGLRSYNEQFF
>TRBJ1-1|TRBV28|.|TRBD1
TGTGCCAGCAGTTTTGGTGGGACAGGGAGGGCTGAAGCTTTCTTT
CASSFGGTGRAEAFF
>TRBJ1-2|TRBV7-2|many|TRBD1
TGTGCCAGCAGCCGACAGGGGGGAAACTATGGCTACACCTTC
CASSRQGGNYGYTF
>TRBJ1-2|TRBV29-1|few|TRBD1
TGCAGCGTTGCGTACAGGGGACAACGTAACTATGGCTACACCTTC
CSVAYRGQRNYGYTF
>TRBJ1-4|TRBV7-6|.|TRBD1
TGTGCCAGCAGCCAACGGGACAGCGTTAATGAAAAACTGTTTTTT
CASSQRDSVNEKLFF
>TRBJ1-1|TRBV9|.|TRBD1
TGTGCCAGCAGCACAGGGACAGGGGGGGCTGAAGCTTTCTTT
CASSTGTGGAEAFF
>TRBJ1-1|TRBV5-1|.|.
TGCGCCAGCAGCTTGGATCGTGGGGACACTAAAGCTTTCTTT
CASSLDRGDTKAFF
>TRBJ2-1|TRBV5-1|many|.
TGTGCCAGCAGCCTTAGTCTAGATGAGCAGTTCTTC
CASSLSLDEQFF
>TRBJ2-4|TRBV27|.|.
TGTGCCAGCAACTTCCCGGGTCGTGAGCAGTACTTC
CASNFPGREQYF
>TRBJ1-6|TRBV13|few|.
TGTGCCAGCAGCTTAGATTCGGTACTCTATAATTCACCCCTCCACTTT
CASSLDSVLYNSPLHF
>TRBJ2-3|TRBV6-4|few|TRBD2
TGTGCCAGCAGTCCCCGCATTACTAGCGGGGGGCAAGGCGGAGATACGCAGTATTTT
CASSPRITSGGQGGDTQYF
>TRBJ2-3|TRBV11-1|.|.
TGTGCCAGCAGCTTTGCCATTGGGACGGAGACTCGCACAGATACGCAGTATTTT
CASSFAIGTETRTDTQYF
>TRBJ2-1|TRBV9|.|.
TGTGCCAGCAGCGCGCAGACCCTGTTGGGTTACAATGAGCAGTTCTTC
CASSAQTLLGYNEQFF
>TRBJ2-5|TRBV27|few|.
TGTGCCAGCAGCTATAAAGGGACGGGGCAAGAGACCCAGTACTTC
CASSYKGTGQETQYF
>TRBJ2-3|TRBV7-2|.|TRBD1
TGTGCCAGCACCCCCGGACAGGCTAGCACAGATACGCAGTATTTT
CASTPGQASTDTQYF
>TRBJ2-7|TRBV28|few|.
TGTGCCAGCAGTCTCGGAGGGTTGGGTACGGCGCAGTACTTC
CASSLGGLGTAQYF
>TRBJ2-7|TRBV20-1|.|.
TGCACCCTTGCGGGTCTCCACGAGCAGTACTTC
CTLAGLHEQYF
>TRBJ2-2|TRBV4-2|.|TRBD1
TGTGCCAGCAGCGCCCGAAACAACCCACAGGGGCTAGCTACATCCGGGGAGCTGTTTTTT
CASSARNNPQGLATSGELFF
>TRBJ2-1|TRBV14|.|TRBD2
TGTGCCAGCAGCCCGAGGACTAGAAACAATGAGCAGTTCTTC
CASSPRTRNNEQFF
>TRBJ2-7|TRBV20-1|.|TRBD2
TGCAGTGCTAGAGTAACCGTAGCGGGCAATGAGCAGTACTTC
CSARVTVAGNEQYF
>TRBJ2-5|TRBV6-5|few|.
TGTGCCAGCAGTTACGGGGTAGGAGGGGGACAAGAGACCCAGTACTTC
CASSYGVGGGQETQYF
>TRBJ2-1|TRBV7-9|few|.
TGTGCCAGCAGACCCGGACAGTACAATGAGCAGTTCTTC
CASRPGQYNEQFF
>TRBJ2-3|TRBV7-9|.|.
TGTGCCAGCAGCCTAGATGGACGGAAATTAACAGATACGCAGTATTTT
CASSLDGRKLTDTQYF
>TRBJ2-3|TRBV7-2|.|.
TGTGCCAGCAGCTTAGATGGTCTCTGGGGCACAGATACGCAGTATTTT
CASSLDGLWGTDTQYF
>TRBJ2-1|TRBV6-5|few|TRBD2
TGTGCCAGCAGTCGTAGTAGCGGGGGAGCCTACAATGAGCAGTTCTTC
CASSRSSGGAYNEQFF
>TRBJ2-3|TRBV11-2|.|.
TGTGCCAGCAGCTTAGCCCAGGCAGGGGCAGATACGCAGTATTTT
CASSLAQAGADTQYF
>TRBJ2-1|TRBV20-1|few|TRBD2
TGCAGTGGGCCCCGGGACTATCCCTCCAATGAGCAGTTCTTC
CSGPRDYPSNEQFF
>TRBJ2-1|TRBV24-1|.|.
TGTGCCACCAGTGTTGAGGGTAGTGAGCAGTTCTTC
CATSVEGSEQFF
>TRBJ1-2|TRBV7-2|few|.
TGTGCCAGCAGAAACCCCCCCCTTTACGGCTACACCTTC
CASRNPPLYGYTF
>TRBJ2-4|TRBV11-2|.|.
TGTGCCAGCAGCTTACAAAGAGGGGGACACATTCAGTACTTC
CASSLQRGGHIQYF
>TRBJ2-1|TRBV20-1|many|TRBD1
TGCAGTGCTAAGGGACCGGGACAGGGGGGAGGTGAGCAGTTCTTC
CSAKGPGQGGGEQFF
>TRBJ2-7|TRBV6-1|.|.
TGTGCCAGCAGTGAAGTCGCCCTGGCAACCTACGAGCAGTACTTC
CASSEVALATYEQYF
>TRBJ2-5|TRBV5-1|many|.
TGTGCCAGCAGTGACAGTCAAGAGACCCAGTACTTC
CASSDSQETQYF
>TRBJ1-5|TRBV6-5|.|TRBD1
TGTGCCAGCAGTTCAGACAGGGGTGCCCAGCCCCAGCATTTT
CASSSDRGAQPQHF
>TRBJ2-1|TRBV4-3|.|.
TGCGCCAGCAGCCAACGGACAGTGAACAATGAGCAGTTCTTC
CASSQRTVNNEQFF
>TRBJ2-7|TRBV2|few|TRBD2
TGTGCCAGCACAAGGGAGCGGGGGGGGCCCTACGAGCAGTACTTC
CASTRERGGPYEQYF
>TRBJ2-1|TRBV5-1|.|TRBD1
TGCGCCAGCAGCCTGACAGGGGGCGGATGGAATGAGCAGTTCTTC
CASSLTGGGWNEQFF